The entry below describes one T cell receptor (beta chain). Its target is not known. Distinct nucleotide sequences in the sample also encode this CDR3. The protocol was immunoSEQ multiplex PCR, while the TCRdb copy is restricted to in-frame clones and leaves out a portion. The data hold 90,000 or so clones, with around 90% observed a single time. Trimming shortened V by 0 bases and J by 2 bases, and 4 bases separated the two germline ends. CDR3 size: 13 residues. The germline V gene has CDR1 PRHDT and CDR2 FYEKMQ (reference sequence). The data were obtained in a study of Tregs in tolerant kidney transplant recipients. Study results and limitations: The most relevant donor-specific Treg TCRbeta repertoire apparently came from expansion with activated donor B cells. Validation in larger populations is needed because few patients were studied.

CD4+CD25+CD127- Tregs, CD4+CD25- non-Tregs, CD4 and CD8 cells were sorted. The rearrangement links TRBV13 to TRBJ1-1; D is unresolved. Material for sequencing was CD8+ T cells from blood. The clonotype was recovered from a human donor in good health. The CDR3 region has the DNA TGTGCCAGCAGCTTAGGTCTAAACACTGAAGCTTTCTTT. Translating it yields CASSLGLNTEAFF.